The 24 T cell receptor beta chains presented below share a single source sample, sequenced in a study of spatial heterogeneity in lung cancer. Findings of the study overall: The number of expanded tumor alpha and beta chains correlated with mutation number.

Regarding time point: sample taken at primary tumor resection. TCRdb ran MiXCR on the 5' RACE reads and lists one entry per CDR3 protein. The data contain about 100,000 distinct CDR3 sequences, around 4.8% of them singletons. Their cognate antigens are unknown. The sample consisted of lung tumor tissue, taken at surgery. All receptors come from a male donor with early-stage non-small cell lung cancer.

This clonotype was detected many times. The V and J genes are TRBV2 and TRBJ2-1, with D perhaps matching TRBD2 (6 bases). The CDR3 is made up of 16 amino acids. CDR1 is SNHLY, CDR2 FYNNEI, per germline. Between the trimmed V and J ends, which lost 3 bases and 7 bases, there was a span of 19 bases. The CDR3 nucleotides are TGTGCCAGCAGTGAGGAGGGTCCGGGGCTCCATAATGAGCAGTTCTTC. Protein: CASSEEGPGLHNEQFF. The full variable domain, rest sourced from reference TRBV2 and TRBJ2-1, is EPEVTQTPSHQVTQMGQEVILRCVPISNHLYFYWYRQILGQKVEFLVSFYNNEISEKSEIFDDQFSVERPDGSNFTLKIRSTKLEDSAMYFCASSEEGPGLHNEQFFGPGTRLTVL.

This clonotype occurred many times. This sequence joins TRBV3-1 and TRBJ2-1; the match to TRBD2 covers 8 bases. Germline-derived CDR1 and CDR2 are LGHDT and YNNKEL (reference sequence). The CDR3 has 13 amino acids. V trimming: 6 bases; J trimming: 4 bases; junction bases outside the gene matches: 2. The CDR3 region has the DNA TGTGCCAGCAGTCGCGGGAGGTACAATGAGCAGTTCTTC. Amino acid sequence: CASSRGRYNEQFF.

In its sample, this clonotype was seen many times. The genes are TRBV6-5 and TRBJ1-6; D gene ambiguous. The CDR3 is made up of 15 amino acids. CDR1 and CDR2 (germline): MNHEY, SVGAGI. V lost 7 bases and J lost 9, with 19 bases in between. The CDR3 nucleotides are TGTGCCAGCACCGACATACTACGCCTTGGTTCACCCCTCCACTTT. It translates to CASTDILRLGSPLHF.

This chain links TRBV7-2 with TRBJ2-4, with D perhaps matching TRBD2 (6 bases). CDR3 size: 15 residues. The germline V gene has CDR1 SGHTA and CDR2 FQGNSA. V lost 1 base to trimming and J lost 8 bases, with 15 bases between them. The CDR3: CASSLGDSPGYIQYF. CDR3 coding DNA: TGTGCCAGCAGCTTAGGGGACTCCCCTGGGTACATTCAGTACTTC.

In its sample, this clonotype was seen a few times. The chain employs TRBV19 and TRBJ1-5; D remains ambiguous. Between the trimmed V and J ends, which lost 4 bases and 6 bases, there was a span of 10 bases. The CDR3 length is 13 residues. The germline V gene encodes CDR1 LNHDA and CDR2 SQIVND (reference sequence). In nucleotides, the CDR3 is TGTGCCAGTAGTAGTCAAAAAGGTCAGCCCCAGCATTTT. Its translation: CASSSQKGQPQHF.

Ten or more counts support this clonotype. For the CDR3, the DNA is TGTGCTAGTGGTCCCGTTGGGAGGGATACGCAGTATTTT. Translation: CASGPVGRDTQYF. The chain couples TRBV12-5 to TRBJ2-3, with D perhaps TRBD2 (6 bases). In germline, CDR1 is LGHNT, CDR2 FRNRAP. V lost 5 bases to trimming and J lost 6 bases, with 12 bases between them. The CDR3 extends over 13 amino acids.

This clonotype has a handful of counts. J is TRBJ1-1 and V is TRBV30, with a possible D match to TRBD1 (5 bases). Germline CDR1 is GTSNPN and CDR2 is SVGIG (reference sequence). Trimming left V 7 bases short and J 12 bases short, with 15 bases between. The CDR3 extends over 10 amino acids. In nucleotides, the CDR3 is TGTGCCTCGGTGAAGGCAGGGACTTTCTTT. Protein sequence: CASVKAGTFF.

This clonotype was observed at least ten times. V gene TRBV7-7 combines with J gene TRBJ2-5, with a weak D call TRBD1 (7 bases). Germline values: CDR1 SSHAT, CDR2 FNYEAQ (reference sequence). The CDR3 length is 13 residues. V gave up 5 bases and J gave up 3 bases, with 10 bases separating them. Here the CDR3 DNA reads TGTGCCAGCAGCCGGGGGACAGAAGAGACCCAGTACTTC. The encoded protein is CASSRGTEETQYF.

Many counts were recorded for this clonotype. The chain couples TRBV28 to TRBJ2-3, with TRBD1 as a possible D gene (6 bases). The germline V gene encodes CDR1 MDHEN and CDR2 SYDVKM. The CDR3 totals 16 residues. V was clipped by 4 bases and J by 4 bases, with 18 bases between them. CDR3 sequence reads: CASSSPRGMSADTQYF. The CDR3 DNA reads TGTGCCAGCAGTTCCCCCAGGGGAATGAGCGCAGATACGCAGTATTTT.

This clonotype was counted at least ten times. The genes are TRBV20-1 and TRBJ2-5; the D gene could be TRBD1 or TRBD2 (5 bases each). The germline V and J ends were trimmed by 3 bases and 4 bases, with 15 bases remaining between them. Germline lookup yields CDR1 DFQATT and CDR2 SNEGSKA (reference sequence). The CDR3 contains 14 residues. As DNA, the CDR3 is TGCAGTGCTAGTCGAGGGGTCGTCAGAGAGACCCAGTACTTC. Protein: CSASRGVVRETQYF.

This clonotype was observed at least ten times. V is TRBV28 and J is TRBJ2-1, with TRBD2 as a possible D gene (5 bases). The CDR3 is 15 residues long. Germline values: CDR1 MDHEN, CDR2 SYDVKM. Trimming pared 2 bases from V and 4 bases from J, leaving 12 bases between. This CDR3 reads CASSLMAGRYNEQFF. In nucleotides, the CDR3 is TGTGCCAGCAGTTTAATGGCGGGCCGATACAATGAGCAGTTCTTC. Complete variable domain (other parts from reference TRBV28 and TRBJ2-1): DVKVTQSSRYLVKRTGEKVFLECVQDMDHENMFWYRQDPGLGLRLIYFSYDVKMKEKGDIPEGYSVSREKKERFSLILESASTNQTSMYLCASSLMAGRYNEQFFGPGTRLTVL.

This clonotype was counted only a few times. The chain carries TRBV20-1 and TRBJ2-2; 7 bases line up with TRBD1. This CDR3 spans 17 amino acids. V gave up 5 bases and J gave up 5 bases; unmatched junction bases: 17. Germline CDR1 and CDR2: DFQATT and SNEGSKA (reference sequence). CDR3 protein: CSAPPPGQQFPTGELFF. The DNA for the CDR3 is TGCAGTGCTCCGCCTCCGGGACAGCAGTTTCCTACCGGGGAGCTGTTTTTT.

This clonotype was counted ten times or more. The chain uses TRBV9 and TRBJ2-2, with D possibly being TRBD1 (6 bases). This CDR3 is 14 amino acids long. Germline V lookup: CDR1 SGDLS, CDR2 YYNGEE. The germline V and J ends were trimmed by 0 bases and 9 bases, with 12 bases remaining between them. DNA for the CDR3: TGTGCCAGCAGCGTAGATATACGGGACAGGGAGCTGTTTTTT. Translated: CASSVDIRDRELFF. Full variable domain (remainder filled in from reference TRBV9 and TRBJ2-2): DSGVTQTPKHLITATGQRVTLRCSPRSGDLSVYWYQQSLDQGLQFLIQYYNGEERAKGNILERFSAQQFPDLHSELNLSSLELGDSALYFCASSVDIRDRELFFGEGSRLTVL.

This clonotype was observed a few times. The gene calls are TRBV2 and TRBJ2-3; D not resolved. V shed 8 bases and J shed 6 bases, with 15 bases lying between them. CDR1 SNHLY and CDR2 FYNNEI come from the germline V gene. This CDR3 contains 13 residues. In DNA, the CDR3 is TGTGCCAGCCTCGGGCCTACTCGGGATACGCAGTATTTT. As protein: CASLGPTRDTQYF.

The rearrangement links TRBV27 to TRBJ1-5, with D unclear. This CDR3 is 14 amino acids long. The germline CDR1 and CDR2 sequences are MNHEY and SMNVEV (reference sequence). Trimming pared 5 bases from V and 5 bases from J, leaving 13 bases between. The CDR3: CASSVMANYQPQHF. The CDR3 DNA reads as TGTGCCAGCAGTGTAATGGCAAATTATCAGCCCCAGCATTTT.

The J gene is TRBJ2-3, the V gene TRBV29-1; a possible D gene is TRBD2 (6 bases). In germline, CDR1 is SQVTM, CDR2 ANQGSEA. Trimming took 7 bases from V and 0 from J, leaving 11 bases between them. The CDR3 has 13 residues. CDR3 nucleotides: TGCAGCGGCTCGGGGGATAGCACAGATACGCAGTATTTT. Translated, it gives CSGSGDSTDTQYF.

This clonotype has ten or more counts. The gene calls are TRBV30 and TRBJ2-7; D could derive from TRBD1 or TRBD2 (5 bases each). Germline CDR1 GTSNPN, CDR2 SVGIG (reference sequence). This CDR3 spans 14 amino acids. V was clipped by 5 bases and J by 1 base, with 15 bases between them. The DNA of the CDR3 is TGTGCCTGGTCAACCGGGACCGGTTCCTACGAGCAGTACTTC. Translation: CAWSTGTGSYEQYF.

This clonotype was counted at least ten times. The rearrangement uses TRBV3-1 and TRBJ2-3; the D gene could be TRBD1 or TRBD2 (5 bases each). Trimming cost V 5 bases and J 1 base, with 13 bases left between them. Germline values: CDR1 LGHDT, CDR2 YNNKEL (reference sequence). The CDR3 is made up of 15 amino acids. Here the CDR3 DNA reads TGTGCCAGCAGCGTTACGGGACGCCGCACAGATACGCAGTATTTT. The encoded protein is CASSVTGRRTDTQYF.

The genes are TRBV19 and TRBJ2-7; 9 bases align to TRBD1. Germline V gene sequence: CDR1 LNHDA, CDR2 SQIVND (reference sequence). CDR3 length: 14 amino acids. V shed 8 bases and J 4 bases; nucleotides not matched to a gene: 9. The CDR3 is CASSRGTGPYEQYF. CDR3 DNA sequence: TGTGCCAGTTCCCGAGGGACAGGGCCTTACGAGCAGTACTTC.

On this clonotype: This may come from a read error, since a much larger clone is one base off. The rearrangement joins TRBV5-1 to TRBJ2-7; D unclear. This CDR3 is built from 13 residues. V lost 0 bases, J lost 2 bases, and 6 bases lay in between. Germline CDR1 is SGHRS and CDR2 is YFSETQ. CDR3 region: CASSLERTYEQYF. As DNA, the CDR3 is TGCGCCAGCAGCTTGGAAAGGACCTACGAGCAGTACTTC.

This clonotype showed up many times. The chain combines TRBV28 with TRBJ2-2; 8 bases align to TRBD1. The CDR3 is 15 residues long. Unmatched junction bases numbered 5, after V lost 5 bases and J lost 3 bases. Germline CDR1 is MDHEN and CDR2 is SYDVKM. CDR3 sequence: CASSGQGSDTGELFF. The DNA for the CDR3 is TGTGCCAGCAGTGGACAGGGTTCGGACACCGGGGAGCTGTTTTTT.

Many counts were recorded for this clonotype. The chain links TRBV25-1 to TRBJ1-1; TRBD1 is a possible D gene (5 bases). V was pared by 6 bases and J by 4 bases, with 15 bases between. This CDR3 has 14 residues. The germline CDR1 and CDR2 sequences are MGHDK and SYGVNS. CDR3 nucleotide sequence: TGTGCCAGCAGAGGGCAGGGAGGATCCACTGAAGCTTTCTTT. Its protein is CASRGQGGSTEAFF.

This clonotype was seen ten or more times. The J gene is TRBJ2-1, the V gene TRBV12-3 or TRBV12-4; TRBD2 might be the D (6 bases). There are 15 residues in the CDR3. The V end was cut by 5 bases, the J end by 7 bases, with 18 bases between. The DNA of the CDR3 is TGTGCCAGCAGTCGTCTGCGGGGTGAGGGGAATGAGCAGTTCTTC. Translating gives CASSRLRGEGNEQFF.

This clonotype was seen ten or more times. The V and J genes are TRBV5-5 and TRBJ1-1, with no clear D. The V end lost 0 bases, the J end lost 2 bases, and 8 bases lay between the germline ends. This CDR3 comprises 14 residues. Germline loops: CDR1 SGHKS, CDR2 YYEKEE (reference sequence). This chain's CDR3 is CASSLVPGNTEAFF. The CDR3 DNA is TGTGCCAGCAGCTTGGTGCCGGGAAACACTGAAGCTTTCTTT.